This T cell receptor beta chain was retrieved from a study of T cell changes during pregnancy in multiple sclerosis. Method: immunoSEQ multiplex PCR; TCRdb's copy keeps in-frame clones and lacks some. The table shows 40,000 to 50,000 clones, with 85% to 95% occurring only once. The germline V gene encodes CDR1 MNHNY and CDR2 SVGAGI (reference sequence). The CDR3 extends over 16 amino acids. The ends lost 2 bases at V and 0 bases at J; junction bases unmatched: 7. Sequenced material: CD4+ T cells from peripheral blood mononuclear cells, taken in the second trimester of pregnancy. The V and J genes are TRBV6-6 and TRBJ2-7; 7 nucleotides match TRBD1. The clonotype was recovered from a female donor in good health, enrolled as a control in a pregnancy study. CDR3 nucleotides: TGTGCCAGCAGTTACCCGGGACAGAGCATCTCCTACGAGCAGTACTTC. This encodes CASSYPGQSISYEQYF.